This T cell receptor beta chain was sequenced during a study of blood T cell repertoires in COVID-19. In the study overall: The United States, Italy and Spain supplied acute and convalescent COVID-19 samples. T cells, B-cell-depleted T cells, or PBMCs provided the cDNA or gDNA that served as material.

There are a few counts of this clone. TCRdb's copy holds only in-frame clones and misses some; the assay was immunoSEQ multiplex PCR. Of roughly 250,000 clones in the sample, roughly 83% were seen once. This CDR3 region has 15 residues. Unmatched junction bases numbered 5, after V lost 8 bases and J lost 1 base. Germline CDR1 reads SNHLY; CDR2 reads FYNNEI. V and J are TRBV2 and TRBJ1-5; 10 bases map to TRBD1. This sequence was found in a woman aged 80 or over with acute or convalescent COVID-19. Sample: peripheral blood. CDR3 region: CASGPGQGSNQPQHF. The CDR3 nucleotides read TGTGCCAGCGGACCGGGACAGGGGAGCAATCAGCCCCAGCATTTT.